This is a list of T cell receptor beta chains from one sample in a study of blood T cell repertoires in COVID-19. The table came from immunoSEQ multiplex PCR; TCRdb's copy has only in-frame clones and leaves some out. This sample has under 300,000 clones; 80% to 95% occur once, and the top ten carry 0.8% to 0.95%. Sequencing was carried out using peripheral blood. Source of these receptors: a young man with COVID-19, enrolled during active disease. Each CDR3 is given with its conserved first and last residue. Fields, in order: V gene, clone size, J gene, D gene, CDR3 length, CDR3 protein, CDR3 DNA. A D gene is named only where the DNA matches it firmly. The size field is filled for only some rows; it gives once, few, many or a size class.

TRBV6-6	NA	TRBJ1-5	TRBD1	15	CASSPAGGGNQPQHF	TGTGCCAGCAGCCCAGCAGGGGGCGGCAATCAGCCCCAGCATTTT
TRBV4-1	few	TRBJ2-7	TRBD2	19	CASSQVWLAGGSSSYEQYF	TGCGCCAGCAGCCAAGTATGGCTAGCGGGGGGATCTTCCTCCTACGAGCAGTACTTC
TRBV5-4	NA	TRBJ2-1	TRBD1	16	CASSSRPGQGDNEQFF	TGTGCCAGCAGCTCGCGCCCGGGACAGGGAGACAATGAGCAGTTCTTC
TRBV6-6	NA	TRBJ1-4	NA	14	CASSYAGGGEKLFF	TGTGCCAGCAGTTACGCGGGAGGGGGTGAAAAACTGTTTTTT
TRBV28	NA	TRBJ1-1	NA	14	CASSFPGQNTEAFF	TGTGCCAGCAGCTTTCCGGGACAGAACACTGAAGCTTTCTTT
TRBV11-2	NA	TRBJ2-5	NA	14	CASSGGLFPETQYF	TGTGCCAGCAGCGGGGGGTTATTCCCAGAGACCCAGTACTTC
TRBV19	NA	TRBJ2-2	NA	14	CATKGGGGTGELFF	TGTGCCACCAAAGGGGGAGGGGGCACCGGGGAGCTGTTTTTT
TRBV4-2	NA	TRBJ1-6	NA	17	CASSQGWGGDNNSPLHF	TGTGCCAGCAGCCAAGGTTGGGGAGGTGATAATAATTCACCCCTCCACTTT
TRBV5-1	NA	TRBJ1-1	TRBD1	17	CASSLLATTGVNTEAFF	TGCGCCAGCAGCTTGTTAGCCACGACAGGGGTGAACACTGAAGCTTTCTTT
TRBV9	NA	TRBJ1-3	TRBD1	15	CASSHKTGSGNTIYF	TGTGCCAGCAGCCACAAGACAGGGTCTGGAAACACCATATATTTT
TRBV2	once	TRBJ2-6	NA	17	CASRIRGEKTGANVLTF	TGTGCCAGCAGAATTAGGGGTGAAAAGACTGGGGCCAACGTCCTGACTTTC
TRBV4-1	NA	TRBJ2-3	TRBD1	18	CASSQAAYGDRGTDTQYF	TGCGCCAGCAGCCAAGCTGCATACGGAGACAGGGGCACAGATACGCAGTATTTT
TRBV4-1	NA	TRBJ1-1	TRBD1	14	CASINRGGNTEAFF	TGCGCCAGCATTAACAGGGGGGGGAACACTGAAGCTTTCTTT
TRBV4-1	NA	TRBJ1-5	NA	16	CASSQGIPRGNQPQHF	TGCGCCAGCAGCCAAGGCATCCCGAGGGGCAATCAGCCCCAGCATTTT
TRBV13	NA	TRBJ2-3	NA	14	CASSSSTGRDTQYF	TGTGCCAGCAGCTCCAGTACAGGGAGAGATACGCAGTATTTT
TRBV4-1	NA	TRBJ2-1	TRBD1	15	CASSSRDRGLDEQFF	TGCGCCAGCAGCAGCCGGGACAGGGGGCTCGATGAGCAGTTCTTC
TRBV9	NA	TRBJ1-1	NA	13	CASSVVIAGEAFF	TGTGCCAGCAGCGTCGTGATAGCGGGTGAAGCTTTCTTT
TRBV6-5	NA	TRBJ2-1	TRBD1	15	CASSSDRGTYNEQFF	TGTGCCAGCAGTTCGGACAGGGGGACCTACAATGAGCAGTTCTTC
TRBV18	NA	TRBJ1-1	NA	14	CASSPEDLNTEAFF	TGTGCCAGCTCACCAGAGGATCTGAACACTGAAGCTTTCTTT
TRBV24-1	NA	TRBJ1-3	NA	16	CATSDLNGGKGNTIYF	TGTGCCACCAGTGATTTAAACGGGGGTAAGGGAAACACCATATATTTT
TRBV2	NA	TRBJ1-5	NA	15	CASRRLAGSNQPQHF	TGTGCCAGCAGGCGGTTGGCGGGTAGCAATCAGCCCCAGCATTTT
TRBV15	NA	TRBJ2-7	NA	16	CATSRDVQGTSYEQYF	TGTGCCACCAGCAGAGATGTGCAGGGGACGTCCTACGAGCAGTACTTC
TRBV7-6	once	TRBJ2-2	NA	13	CASSFKNTGELFF	TGTGCCAGCAGCTTCAAGAACACCGGGGAGCTGTTTTTT
TRBV7-6	many	TRBJ2-3	NA	12	CASSSDSNTQYF	TGTGCCAGCAGCTCCGACTCAAATACGCAGTATTTT
TRBV19	NA	TRBJ2-3	TRBD1	14	CASCQTGPTDTQYF	TGTGCCAGTTGTCAGACAGGGCCCACAGATACGCAGTATTTT
TRBV5-1	NA	TRBJ2-5	TRBD1	14	CASTLTGGEETQYF	TGCGCCAGCACCCTGACAGGGGGCGAAGAGACCCAGTACTTC
TRBV5-4	NA	TRBJ1-1	NA	13	CASSSRGNTEAFF	TGTGCCAGCAGCTCCAGGGGGAACACTGAAGCTTTCTTT
TRBV6-6	NA	TRBJ2-2	TRBD1	15	CASSSQGYNTGELFF	TGTGCCAGCAGCTCACAGGGGTATAACACCGGGGAGCTGTTTTTT
TRBV6-4	NA	TRBJ2-1	TRBD2	15	CASSDIAGLHNEQFF	TGTGCCAGCAGTGACATAGCGGGGCTCCACAATGAGCAGTTCTTC
TRBV5-4	NA	TRBJ2-3	TRBD2	17	CASSFFGLAASTDTQYF	TGTGCCAGCAGCTTTTTTGGACTAGCAGCTAGCACAGATACGCAGTATTTT
TRBV11-2	NA	TRBJ2-7	NA	15	CASSLVGGLSYEQYF	TGTGCCAGCAGCTTAGTGGGGGGGCTCTCCTACGAGCAGTACTTC
TRBV7-5	NA	TRBJ2-1	NA	21	CVRSRIETGPTRGRAYNEQFF	TGTGTCAGAAGCAGAATCGAAACCGGGCCTACTCGCGGCAGGGCCTACAATGAGCAGTTCTTC
TRBV28	NA	TRBJ2-2	TRBD1	15	CASSRGDRATGELFF	TGTGCCAGCAGTAGGGGGGACAGGGCCACCGGGGAGCTGTTTTTT
TRBV4-1	NA	TRBJ1-3	NA	15	CASSPMGLSGNTIYF	TGCGCCAGCAGCCCAATGGGCCTCTCTGGAAACACCATATATTTT
TRBV6-5	NA	TRBJ1-1	TRBD1	14	CASIGDREHTEAFF	TGTGCCAGCATAGGGGACAGGGAACACACTGAAGCTTTCTTT
TRBV12-2	NA	TRBJ1-3	NA	16	CASRLVPGGYGNTIYF	TGTGCAAGTCGCTTAGTGCCAGGGGGCTATGGAAACACCATATATTTT
TRBV3-1/TRBV3-2	NA	TRBJ1-2	TRBD1	16	CASSPVETGGVGGYTF	TGTGCCAGCAGCCCCGTGGAGACAGGGGGTGTAGGTGGCTACACCTTC
TRBV7-9	NA	TRBJ1-2	NA	14	CASSQEQRNYGYTF	TGTGCCAGCAGCCAGGAACAGAGAAACTATGGCTACACCTTC
TRBV6-5	NA	TRBJ1-1	NA	14	CASRGRGAGTEAFF	TGTGCCAGCAGGGGCCGCGGGGCTGGAACTGAAGCTTTCTTT
TRBV9	NA	TRBJ2-7	TRBD1	15	CASSVGTGLPYEQYF	TGTGCCAGCAGCGTGGGGACAGGGCTGCCCTACGAGCAGTACTTC
TRBV9	NA	TRBJ2-1	TRBD2	17	CASSVVGGTSGYNEQFF	TGTGCCAGCAGCGTCGTCGGCGGGACTAGCGGGTACAATGAGCAGTTCTTC
TRBV19	NA	TRBJ2-1	TRBD2	16	CATQLHPGLAANEQFF	TGTGCCACCCAACTCCATCCGGGACTAGCGGCGAATGAGCAGTTCTTC
TRBV12-3/TRBV12-4	NA	TRBJ2-7	TRBD2	13	CASSWTSPYEQYF	TGTGCCAGCAGTTGGACTAGTCCCTACGAGCAGTACTTC
TRBV23-1	NA	TRBJ1-5	NA	13	CASEPRGTQPQHF	TGCGCCAGCGAACCAAGGGGAACCCAGCCCCAGCATTTT
TRBV18	once	TRBJ1-2	TRBD1	13	CASSPGQGFGYTF	TGTGCCAGCTCACCGGGACAGGGTTTTGGCTACACCTTC
TRBV12-3/TRBV12-4	once	TRBJ2-5	NA	13	CATGLSSQETQYF	TGTGCCACGGGTCTTAGCAGCCAAGAGACCCAGTACTTC
TRBV9	NA	TRBJ2-1	TRBD2	16	CASSVTGTNPYNEQFF	TGTGCCAGCAGCGTCACCGGGACTAACCCTTACAATGAGCAGTTCTTC
TRBV5-1	NA	TRBJ1-2	NA	13	CASSFPSGDGYTF	TGCGCCAGCAGCTTTCCATCCGGGGATGGCTACACCTTC
TRBV7-9	NA	TRBJ2-7	NA	15	CASSLAVSEGYEQYF	TGTGCCAGCAGCTTAGCGGTATCGGAGGGCTACGAGCAGTACTTC
TRBV5-6	NA	TRBJ1-1	NA	13	CASSLGRDTEAFF	TGTGCCAGCAGCTTGGGTCGCGACACTGAAGCTTTCTTT
TRBV5-1	NA	TRBJ1-2	NA	13	CASSLEVRDGYTF	TGCGCCAGCAGCTTGGAGGTCAGGGATGGCTACACCTTC
TRBV19	NA	TRBJ1-1	NA	15	CASSNFPLMNTEAFF	TGTGCCAGTAGTAATTTTCCACTAATGAACACTGAAGCTTTCTTT
TRBV16	NA	TRBJ1-5	NA	14	CASSQRAGDQPQHF	TGTGCCAGCAGCCAAAGGGCAGGGGATCAGCCCCAGCATTTT
TRBV7-9	once	TRBJ1-1	NA	18	CASSSFRRDIGMNTEAFF	TGTGCCAGCAGCTCCTTCAGACGGGACATAGGTATGAACACTGAAGCTTTCTTT
TRBV7-3	NA	TRBJ2-5	TRBD2	13	CASSLAGGETQYF	TGTGCCAGCAGCCTAGCGGGGGGCGAGACCCAGTACTTC